This T cell receptor (beta chain) was captured by sequencing in a study of cytomegalovirus exposure and HLA in healthy donors. Study outcomes and limitations: Overall, under 200 TCR beta chains were annotated as cytomegalovirus-associated.

It was with 60 Vbeta and 13 Jbeta primers that the PCR ran. Repertoires were generated with immunoSEQ multiplex PCR, while TCRdb's copy carries only in-frame clones and drops some. Here the sample spans about 120,000 clones, more than 80% being singletons. To note about this clone: Antigen: not known.

Sequencing was carried out using PBMCs. This sequence originates from a male donor in good health and CMV-seronegative.

The CDR3 here is CASSIPQGMGAMNTEAFF. CDR3 coding DNA: TGTGCCAGTAGTATACCACAGGGGATGGGGGCCATGAACACTGAAGCTTTCTTT. The V and J genes are TRBV19 and TRBJ1-1; 7 nucleotides align to TRBD1. Germline V gene lookup returns CDR1 LNHDA and CDR2 SQIVND (reference sequence). CDR3 size: 18 residues. After removal of 2 bases from V and 0 bases from J, the junction contained 12 bases not matched to a gene.